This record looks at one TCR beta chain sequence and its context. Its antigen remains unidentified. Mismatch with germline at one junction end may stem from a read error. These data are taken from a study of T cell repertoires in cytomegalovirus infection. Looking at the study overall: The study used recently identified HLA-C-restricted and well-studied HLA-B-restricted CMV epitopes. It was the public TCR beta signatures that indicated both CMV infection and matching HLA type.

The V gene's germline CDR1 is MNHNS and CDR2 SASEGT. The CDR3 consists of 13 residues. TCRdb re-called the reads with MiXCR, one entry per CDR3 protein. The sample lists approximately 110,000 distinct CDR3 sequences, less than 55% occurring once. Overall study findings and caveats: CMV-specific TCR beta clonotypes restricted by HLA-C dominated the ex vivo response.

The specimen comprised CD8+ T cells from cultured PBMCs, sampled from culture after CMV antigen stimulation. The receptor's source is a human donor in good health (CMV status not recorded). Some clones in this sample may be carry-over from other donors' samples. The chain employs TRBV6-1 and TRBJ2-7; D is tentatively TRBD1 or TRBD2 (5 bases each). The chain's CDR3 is CASSDGTVFEEYF. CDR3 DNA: TGTGCCAGCAGTGACGGGACCGTGTTCGAGGAGTACTTC.